This record looks at one T cell receptor beta chain sequence and its context. The sample comes from a study of T cell changes during pregnancy in multiple sclerosis. The assay was immunoSEQ multiplex PCR, and TCRdb's table has in-frame clones only and misses some. The top ten clones hold roughly 8% of a sample with about 47,000 clones, 85% to 90% of them seen once. Germline V gives CDR1 SGDLS, CDR2 YYNGEE. With 3 bases clipped from V and 4 bases from J, the junction kept 4 bases outside the gene matches. The CDR3 is 14 residues long. The J gene is TRBJ1-2, the V gene TRBV9, with 9 nucleotides matching TRBD1. The clonotype comes from a female donor with multiple sclerosis, enrolled in a pregnancy study. The sequenced sample was CD8+ T cells from peripheral blood mononuclear cells, obtained in the second trimester of pregnancy. The DNA for the CDR3 is TGTGCCAGCAGCGCGACAGGGGGGGTCTATGGCTACACCTTC. The encoded protein is CASSATGGVYGYTF.